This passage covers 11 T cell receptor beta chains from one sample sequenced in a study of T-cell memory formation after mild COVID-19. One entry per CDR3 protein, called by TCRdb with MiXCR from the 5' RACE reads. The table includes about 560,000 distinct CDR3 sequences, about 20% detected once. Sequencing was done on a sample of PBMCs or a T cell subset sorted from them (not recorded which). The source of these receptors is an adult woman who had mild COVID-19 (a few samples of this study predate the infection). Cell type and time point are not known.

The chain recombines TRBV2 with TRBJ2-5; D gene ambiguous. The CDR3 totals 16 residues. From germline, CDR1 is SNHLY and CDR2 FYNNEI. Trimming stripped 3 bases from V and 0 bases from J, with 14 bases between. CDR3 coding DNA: TGTGCCAGCAGTGACTCTGGATGGACGGACCAAGAGACCCAGTACTTC. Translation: CASSDSGWTDQETQYF.

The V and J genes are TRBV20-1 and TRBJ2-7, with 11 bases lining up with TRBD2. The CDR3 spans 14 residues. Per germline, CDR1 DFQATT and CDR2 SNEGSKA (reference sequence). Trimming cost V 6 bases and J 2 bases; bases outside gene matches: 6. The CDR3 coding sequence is TGCAGTGCGAGGGGGACTAGCGGAACCTACGAGCAGTACTTC. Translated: CSARGTSGTYEQYF.

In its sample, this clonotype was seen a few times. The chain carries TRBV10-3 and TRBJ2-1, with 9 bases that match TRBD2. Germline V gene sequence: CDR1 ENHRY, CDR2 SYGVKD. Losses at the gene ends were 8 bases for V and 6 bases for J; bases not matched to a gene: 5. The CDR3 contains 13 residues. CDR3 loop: CAIGLARTNEQFF. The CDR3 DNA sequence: TGTGCCATCGGACTAGCGAGGACCAATGAGCAGTTCTTC.

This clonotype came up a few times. The DNA of the CDR3 is TGTGCCAGCAGCCCCGGGACAGGGGGAGATTCACCCCTCCACTTT. Its translation: CASSPGTGGDSPLHF. The gene calls are TRBV7-2 and TRBJ1-6; 11 bases fit TRBD1. Germline V gives CDR1 SGHTA, CDR2 FQGNSA. V trimming: 5 bases; J trimming: 8 bases; junction bases outside the gene matches: 5. The CDR3 runs to 15 residues.

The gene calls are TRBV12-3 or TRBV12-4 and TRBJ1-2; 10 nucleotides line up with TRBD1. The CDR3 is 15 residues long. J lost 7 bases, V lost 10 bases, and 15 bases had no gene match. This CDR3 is CATNPSGTGVRGYTF. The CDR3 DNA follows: TGTGCCACTAACCCCTCCGGGACAGGGGTCCGTGGCTACACCTTC.

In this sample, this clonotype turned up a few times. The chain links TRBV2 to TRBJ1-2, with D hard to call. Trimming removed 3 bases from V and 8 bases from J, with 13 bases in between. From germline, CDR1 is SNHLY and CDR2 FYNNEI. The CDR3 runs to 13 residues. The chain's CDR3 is CASSEVPVLGYTF. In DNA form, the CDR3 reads TGTGCCAGCAGTGAGGTCCCCGTTCTAGGCTACACCTTC.

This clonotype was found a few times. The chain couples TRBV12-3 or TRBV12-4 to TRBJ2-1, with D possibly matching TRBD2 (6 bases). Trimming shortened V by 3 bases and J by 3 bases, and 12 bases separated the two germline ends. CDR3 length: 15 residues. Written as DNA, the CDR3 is TGTGCCAGCAGTTTTGGGGGGTCGATCTACAATGAGCAGTTCTTC. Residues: CASSFGGSIYNEQFF.

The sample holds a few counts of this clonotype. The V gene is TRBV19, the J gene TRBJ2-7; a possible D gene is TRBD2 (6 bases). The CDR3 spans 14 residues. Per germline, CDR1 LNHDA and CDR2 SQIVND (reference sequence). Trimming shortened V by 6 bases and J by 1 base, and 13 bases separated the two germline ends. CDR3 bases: TGTGCCAGTAGCCCCGTGGGGGGATCCTACGAGCAGTACTTC. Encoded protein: CASSPVGGSYEQYF.

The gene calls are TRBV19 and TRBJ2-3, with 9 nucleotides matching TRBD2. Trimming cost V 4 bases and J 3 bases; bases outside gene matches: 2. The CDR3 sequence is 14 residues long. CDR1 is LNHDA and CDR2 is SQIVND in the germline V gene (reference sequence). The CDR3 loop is CASSRGLATDTQYF. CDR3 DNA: TGTGCCAGTAGTAGGGGACTAGCAACAGATACGCAGTATTTT. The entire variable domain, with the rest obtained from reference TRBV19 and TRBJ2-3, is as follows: DGGITQSPKYLFRKEGQNVTLSCEQNLNHDAMYWYRQDPGQGLRLIYYSQIVNDFQKGDIAEGYSVSREKKESFPLTVTSAQKNPTAFYLCASSRGLATDTQYFGPGTRLTVL.

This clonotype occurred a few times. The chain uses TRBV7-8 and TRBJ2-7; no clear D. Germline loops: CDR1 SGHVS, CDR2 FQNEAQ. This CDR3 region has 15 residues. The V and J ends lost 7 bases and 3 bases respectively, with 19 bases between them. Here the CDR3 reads CASTLGPGLDYEQYF. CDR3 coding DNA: TGTGCCAGCACCCTCGGCCCGGGTCTGGACTACGAGCAGTACTTC.

The CDR3 DNA sequence: TGTGCCAGCAGCTTAGGGGGACAGGGTGGCTACGAGCAGTACTTC. Its protein product is CASSLGGQGGYEQYF. The V and J genes are TRBV7-8 and TRBJ2-7; 9 bases align to TRBD1. The CDR3 extends over 15 amino acids. Germline loops: CDR1 SGHVS, CDR2 FQNEAQ. The V segment lost 1 base and the J segment 3 bases; nucleotides outside the gene matches: 4.